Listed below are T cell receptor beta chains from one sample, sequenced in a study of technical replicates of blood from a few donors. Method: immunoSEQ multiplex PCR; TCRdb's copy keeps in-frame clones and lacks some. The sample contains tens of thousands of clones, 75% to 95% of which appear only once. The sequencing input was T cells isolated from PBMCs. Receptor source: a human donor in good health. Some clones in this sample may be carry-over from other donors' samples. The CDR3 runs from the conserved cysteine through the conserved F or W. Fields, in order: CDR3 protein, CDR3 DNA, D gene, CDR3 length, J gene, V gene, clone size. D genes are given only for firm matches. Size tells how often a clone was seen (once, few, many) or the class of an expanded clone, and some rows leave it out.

CDR3: CASSDVSGGQFF; DNA: TGTGCCAGCAGTGACGTCTCCGGGGGGCAGTTCTTC; D: NA; length: 12; J: TRBJ2-1; V: TRBV6-5; size: NA
CDR3: CASSQDRETSGTSTDTQYF; DNA: TGCGCCAGCAGCCAAGATAGGGAGACTAGCGGGACTAGCACAGATACGCAGTATTTT; D: TRBD2; length: 19; J: TRBJ2-3; V: TRBV4-3; size: NA
CDR3: CASSLGEGLGDQPQHF; DNA: TGTGCCAGCAGCTTAGGTGAAGGTTTAGGGGATCAGCCCCAGCATTTT; D: NA; length: 16; J: TRBJ1-5; V: TRBV7-9; size: NA
CDR3: CASSPLGTGGYGYTF; DNA: TGTGCCAGCAGTCCTTTAGGGACAGGGGGATATGGCTACACCTTC; D: TRBD1; length: 15; J: TRBJ1-2; V: TRBV28; size: NA
CDR3: CASNVQGLGINYGYTF; DNA: TGTGCCAGTAACGTTCAGGGTCTGGGGATTAACTATGGCTACACCTTC; D: NA; length: 16; J: TRBJ1-2; V: TRBV19; size: NA
CDR3: CASSTRTGEETQYF; DNA: TGTGCCAGCAGCACGCGGACGGGAGAAGAGACCCAGTACTTC; D: NA; length: 14; J: TRBJ2-5; V: TRBV5-4; size: NA
CDR3: CASSQGMSDSTDTQYF; DNA: TGCGCCAGCAGCCAAGGGATGAGCGACAGCACAGATACGCAGTATTTT; D: NA; length: 16; J: TRBJ2-3; V: TRBV4-1; size: NA
CDR3: CASSLTDRVGHTIYF; DNA: TGTGCCAGCAGCTTAACCGACAGGGTTGGACACACCATATATTTT; D: TRBD1; length: 15; J: TRBJ1-3; V: TRBV7-9; size: NA
CDR3: CAQQGADNGELFF; DNA: TGTGCTCAGCAGGGGGCCGATAACGGGGAGCTGTTTTTT; D: TRBD1; length: 13; J: TRBJ2-2; V: TRBV10-3; size: NA
CDR3: CASSQHPGRGGNTEAFF; DNA: TGCGCCAGCAGCCAACATCCGGGCAGGGGTGGGAACACTGAAGCTTTCTTT; D: NA; length: 17; J: TRBJ1-1; V: TRBV4-1; size: NA
CDR3: CASSFKRVSTDTQYF; DNA: TGTGCCAGCAGTTTCAAGAGGGTCAGCACAGATACGCAGTATTTT; D: NA; length: 15; J: TRBJ2-3; V: TRBV27; size: NA
CDR3: CASSFQLRGRGGYTF; DNA: TGTGCCAGCAGTTTCCAATTGCGAGGGCGGGGTGGCTACACCTTC; D: NA; length: 15; J: TRBJ1-2; V: TRBV28; size: NA
CDR3: CASSQDQGGYEQFF; DNA: TGCGCCAGCAGCCAAGATCAAGGAGGGTATGAGCAGTTCTTC; D: NA; length: 14; J: TRBJ2-1; V: TRBV4-1; size: NA
CDR3: CASREPGLAGGGDIQYF; DNA: TGTGCCAGTAGGGAGCCGGGACTAGCGGGAGGAGGGGACATTCAGTACTTC; D: TRBD2; length: 17; J: TRBJ2-4; V: TRBV19; size: NA
CDR3: CASSIPGTGVQETQYF; DNA: TGCGCCAGCAGCATCCCCGGGACAGGGGTACAAGAGACCCAGTACTTC; D: TRBD1; length: 16; J: TRBJ2-5; V: TRBV5-1; size: NA
CDR3: CASSGGGGHTEAFF; DNA: TGTGCCAGCAGCGGGGGGGGTGGACACACTGAAGCTTTCTTT; D: NA; length: 14; J: TRBJ1-1; V: TRBV7-9; size: NA
CDR3: CASSIPGSGRAEDTQYF; DNA: TGCGCCAGCAGCATTCCGGGTAGCGGGAGGGCGGAAGATACGCAGTATTTT; D: TRBD2; length: 17; J: TRBJ2-3; V: TRBV4-1; size: NA
CDR3: CAGGQGETIEAFF; DNA: TGTGCCGGGGGACAGGGGGAGACTATTGAAGCTTTCTTT; D: TRBD1; length: 13; J: TRBJ1-1; V: TRBV6-1; size: NA
CDR3: CASSLGPLQGHGYTF; DNA: TGTGCCAGCAGCTTGGGTCCTTTACAGGGGCATGGCTACACCTTC; D: TRBD1; length: 15; J: TRBJ1-2; V: TRBV7-9; size: NA
CDR3: CASSLGLADEQYF; DNA: TGCGCCAGCAGTTTGGGACTAGCGGACGAGCAGTACTTC; D: TRBD2; length: 13; J: TRBJ2-7; V: TRBV5-1; size: NA
CDR3: CAIRDGRAGNTIYF; DNA: TGTGCCATCAGAGACGGGAGAGCTGGAAACACCATATATTTT; D: NA; length: 14; J: TRBJ1-3; V: TRBV28; size: NA
CDR3: CASSLTGTDLYGYTF; DNA: TGTGCCAGCAGCTTGACAGGGACAGATTTGTATGGCTACACCTTC; D: TRBD1; length: 15; J: TRBJ1-2; V: TRBV5-6; size: NA
CDR3: CASTWGGVGDTQYF; DNA: TGTGCCAGCACCTGGGGGGGAGTGGGGGATACGCAGTATTTT; D: TRBD2; length: 14; J: TRBJ2-3; V: TRBV27; size: NA
CDR3: CASGPTGIETQYF; DNA: TGTGCCAGCGGCCCGACAGGGATAGAGACCCAGTACTTC; D: TRBD1; length: 13; J: TRBJ2-5; V: TRBV11-3; size: NA
CDR3: CASSQSSQSNQPQHF; DNA: TGTGCCAGCAGCCAATCCTCGCAGTCCAATCAGCCCCAGCATTTT; D: NA; length: 15; J: TRBJ1-5; V: TRBV16; size: NA
CDR3: CASSYPGEVKGDTQYF; DNA: TGTGCCAGCAGTTACCCCGGGGAGGTGAAGGGGGATACGCAGTATTTT; D: NA; length: 16; J: TRBJ2-3; V: TRBV6-5; size: NA
CDR3: CASSYGPDYNEQFF; DNA: TGTGCCAGCAGTTACGGGCCTGACTACAATGAGCAGTTCTTC; D: NA; length: 14; J: TRBJ2-1; V: TRBV6-5; size: NA
CDR3: CASSLESGRGYTF; DNA: TGTGCCAGCAGCCTAGAGTCCGGCCGGGGCTACACCTTC; D: NA; length: 13; J: TRBJ1-2; V: TRBV7-3; size: NA
CDR3: CAISETGLAYEQYF; DNA: TGTGCCATCAGTGAGACAGGGTTGGCCTACGAGCAGTACTTC; D: NA; length: 14; J: TRBJ2-7; V: TRBV10-3; size: NA
CDR3: CAWSPGLAVPGELFF; DNA: TGTGCCTGGAGTCCCGGACTAGCTGTCCCCGGGGAGCTGTTTTTT; D: TRBD2; length: 15; J: TRBJ2-2; V: TRBV30; size: NA
CDR3: CSVEGRGRIYGYTF; DNA: TGCAGCGTTGAAGGCAGGGGGCGGATCTATGGCTACACCTTC; D: TRBD1; length: 14; J: TRBJ1-2; V: TRBV29-1; size: NA
CDR3: CASSQESGLLDQPQHF; DNA: TGCGCCAGCAGCCAAGAGTCGGGACTGTTGGATCAGCCCCAGCATTTT; D: NA; length: 16; J: TRBJ1-5; V: TRBV4-1; size: NA
CDR3: CASSLGPAGTLYF; DNA: TGTGCCAGCAGCTTGGGTCCAGCGGGAACTTTGTACTTC; D: TRBD2; length: 13; J: TRBJ2-7; V: TRBV5-4; size: NA
CDR3: CASSELGSTDTQYF; DNA: TGCGCCAGCAGTGAGTTGGGCAGCACAGATACGCAGTATTTT; D: NA; length: 14; J: TRBJ2-3; V: TRBV10-1; size: NA
CDR3: CASSSPGQGVDEQFF; DNA: TGTGCCAGCAGCTCGCCGGGACAGGGGGTTGATGAGCAGTTCTTC; D: TRBD1; length: 15; J: TRBJ2-1; V: TRBV11-2; size: once
CDR3: CASSLAAGATYEQYF; DNA: TGTGCCAGCAGCTTAGCAGCGGGGGCCACCTACGAGCAGTACTTC; D: TRBD2; length: 15; J: TRBJ2-7; V: TRBV7-9; size: NA
CDR3: CSAFTGVNGYTF; DNA: TGCAGCGCGTTCACAGGGGTAAATGGCTACACCTTC; D: TRBD1; length: 12; J: TRBJ1-2; V: TRBV29-1; size: NA
CDR3: CASSYRPSRQETQYF; DNA: TGTGCCAGCAGTTACCGCCCCTCGCGCCAAGAGACCCAGTACTTC; D: NA; length: 15; J: TRBJ2-5; V: TRBV6-5; size: NA
CDR3: CASSFPDWRDTGELFF; DNA: TGTGCCAGCAGCTTCCCCGACTGGAGGGACACCGGGGAGCTGTTTTTT; D: NA; length: 16; J: TRBJ2-2; V: TRBV7-9; size: NA
CDR3: CASSPTGNTEAFF; DNA: TGTGCCAGCTCACCAACAGGGAACACTGAAGCTTTCTTT; D: NA; length: 13; J: TRBJ1-1; V: TRBV18; size: NA
CDR3: CASSFLTSNYEQYF; DNA: TGTGCCAGCAGCTTTTTGACATCAAACTACGAGCAGTACTTC; D: NA; length: 14; J: TRBJ2-7; V: TRBV5-5; size: NA
CDR3: CASSLVAANYGYTF; DNA: TGTGCCAGCAGCTTAGTGGCAGCTAACTATGGCTACACCTTC; D: NA; length: 14; J: TRBJ1-2; V: TRBV7-8; size: NA
CDR3: CSVALGGESFF; DNA: TGCAGCGTCGCCTTGGGCGGGGAGAGTTTCTTT; D: NA; length: 11; J: TRBJ1-1; V: TRBV29-1; size: once
CDR3: CASSHSSPDTQYF; DNA: TGTGCCAGCAGTCACTCATCCCCAGATACGCAGTATTTT; D: NA; length: 13; J: TRBJ2-3; V: TRBV7-3; size: NA
CDR3: CASSRREKLFF; DNA: TGTGCCAGCTCACGTCGGGAAAAACTGTTTTTT; D: NA; length: 11; J: TRBJ1-4; V: TRBV18; size: NA
CDR3: CASSSRVSRVVTEAFF; DNA: TGTGCCAGCAGCTCCCGGGTAAGCAGGGTAGTTACTGAAGCTTTCTTT; D: NA; length: 16; J: TRBJ1-1; V: TRBV7-9; size: NA